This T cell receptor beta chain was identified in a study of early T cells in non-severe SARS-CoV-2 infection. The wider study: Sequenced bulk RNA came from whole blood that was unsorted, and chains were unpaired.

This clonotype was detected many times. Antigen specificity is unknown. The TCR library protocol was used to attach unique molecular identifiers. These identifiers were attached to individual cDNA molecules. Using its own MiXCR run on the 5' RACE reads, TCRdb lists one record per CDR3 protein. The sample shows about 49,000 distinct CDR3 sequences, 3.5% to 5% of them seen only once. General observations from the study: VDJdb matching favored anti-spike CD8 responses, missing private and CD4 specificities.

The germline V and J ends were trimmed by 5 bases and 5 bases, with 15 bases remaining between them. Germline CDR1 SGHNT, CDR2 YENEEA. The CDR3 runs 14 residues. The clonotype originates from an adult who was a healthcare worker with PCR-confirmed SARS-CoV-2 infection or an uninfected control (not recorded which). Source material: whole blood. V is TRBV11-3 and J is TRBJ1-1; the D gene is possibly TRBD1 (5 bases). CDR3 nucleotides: TGTGCCAGCAGCGGGGGGACGGCCGGTACTGAAGCTTTCTTT. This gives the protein CASSGGTAGTEAFF.